The 13 T cell receptor beta chains below were found in one sample sequenced in a study of blood T cell repertoires in COVID-19 (dated by TCRdb to the early 2020s). Libraries were built with the immunoSEQ multiplex PCR assay. Drawn from immuneACCESS, this table holds only the in-frame rearrangements with V and J called that TCRdb kept. Clones are partly lost; checked studies trace under half to an unresolved V gene and leave the rest unexplained. This sample comprises a few hundred thousand clones, roughly 84% of them detected only once. Of the sample, just under 3% is held by the ten largest clones. The source material was PBMCs or T cells enriched from blood (not recorded which). These receptors came from a woman aged 25 to 45 who had recovered from COVID-19.

The gene calls are TRBV20-1 and TRBJ2-7, with 7 bases matching TRBD2. The length of the CDR3 is 11 residues. Per the germline V gene, CDR1 is DFQATT and CDR2 is SNEGSKA (reference sequence). The DNA of the CDR3 is TGCATACCCTATTCGGGGGGTGAGCAGTACTTC. Translating gives CIPYSGGEQYF.

This clone was observed once. This chain joins TRBV19 and TRBJ1-6; D might be TRBD1 (5 bases). The germline CDR1 and CDR2 sequences are LNHDA and SQIVND (reference sequence). The V end lost 5 bases, the J end lost 14 bases, and 19 bases lay between the germline ends. The CDR3 is 14 amino acids. The CDR3 nucleotides are TGTGCCAGTAGTCAAGACAAGGGCCCCAGGGCCCTCCACTTT. Encoded protein: CASSQDKGPRALHF.

The gene calls are TRBV7-8 and TRBJ2-2, with 8 bases lining up with TRBD2. Trimming took 0 bases from V and 0 from J; bases not matched to a gene: 9. The CDR3 covers 19 residues. CDR1 is SGHVS and CDR2 is FQNEAQ in the germline V gene. The CDR3 DNA reads as TGTGCCAGCAGCTTAGCCCGGGGTAGCGGGAACGCGAACACCGGGGAGCTGTTTTTT. It codes for CASSLARGSGNANTGELFF.

The CDR3: CASSLVFEQSNTEAFF. In DNA form, the CDR3 reads TGTGCCAGCAGCTTGGTCTTCGAACAATCGAACACTGAAGCTTTCTTT. The genes are TRBV5-5 and TRBJ1-1; D ambiguous. Germline V gene lookup returns CDR1 SGHKS and CDR2 YYEKEE (reference sequence). The CDR3 length is 16 residues. V lost 0 bases and J lost 1, with 13 bases in between.

This clone was detected only once. J is TRBJ1-2 and V is TRBV30, with 9 bases matching TRBD1. The CDR3 length is 14 residues. Germline V CDR1 and CDR2: GTSNPN, SVGIG (reference sequence). Trimming at V came to 5 bases and at J to 6 bases, leaving 10 bases not matched to a gene. CDR3 sequence: CAWDRGGLKDGYTF. The CDR3, as DNA: TGTGCCTGGGACAGGGGGGGGTTGAAGGATGGCTACACCTTC.

CDR3 bases: TGTGCCAGCAGCCCCTTGAACACTGAAGCTTTCTTT. Translation gives CASSPLNTEAFF. The chain employs TRBV7-9 and TRBJ1-1; D call uncertain. CDR1 is SEHNR and CDR2 is FQNEAQ in the germline V gene (reference sequence). Deletions cut 5 bases from V and 0 bases from J, with 4 bases between. There are 12 residues in the CDR3.

The chain recombines TRBV28 with TRBJ1-6; 11 bases are shared with TRBD1. The CDR3 is 15 residues long. Germline lookup yields CDR1 MDHEN and CDR2 SYDVKM. The trim removed 7 bases at V and 8 bases at J, leaving 7 bases unmatched. CDR3 amino acids: CASNPRTGGYSPLHF. The CDR3 DNA reads TGTGCCAGCAACCCCAGGACAGGGGGCTATTCACCCCTCCACTTT.

The chain carries TRBV9 and TRBJ2-2; 13 bases are a match to TRBD2. The CDR3 loop spans 17 amino acids. The ends lost 3 bases at V and 0 bases at J; junction bases unmatched: 2. Germline-derived CDR1 and CDR2 are SGDLS and YYNGEE. In DNA, the CDR3 is TGTGCCAGCAGCGGAGGGACTAGCGGGGCGAACACCGGGGAGCTGTTTTTT. It is translated as CASSGGTSGANTGELFF.

This clone occurred once. The chain links TRBV10-3 to TRBJ2-3; maybe TRBD2 (6 bases). Per germline, CDR1 ENHRY and CDR2 SYGVKD. The V end was cut by 3 bases, the J end by 1 base, with 11 bases between. CDR3 length equals 15 residues. The CDR3: CAISDRGSGTDTQYF. The CDR3, as DNA: TGTGCCATCAGTGATCGGGGGAGCGGCACAGATACGCAGTATTTT.

The chain links TRBV9 to TRBJ1-3; D not certain. With 4 bases removed from V and 4 bases from J, the gap between germline ends came to 6 bases. This CDR3 contains 12 residues. CDR1 is SGDLS and CDR2 is YYNGEE in the germline V gene. The CDR3 bases are TGTGCCAGCAGCCCCCAGGGAAACACCATATATTTT. Protein product: CASSPQGNTIYF.

The CDR3 DNA follows: TGTGCCAGCAGTTTGGTCAGGGAATATGGCTACACCTTC. Translating gives CASSLVREYGYTF. J is TRBJ1-2 and V is TRBV12-3 or TRBV12-4; the D gene is possibly TRBD1 (5 bases). V shed 3 bases and J shed 5 bases, with 10 bases lying between them. This CDR3 contains 13 residues.

J is TRBJ1-2 and V is TRBV7-2; D uncertain. Trimming removed 1 base at V and 3 bases at J, with 9 bases between. Germline CDR1 is SGHTA and CDR2 is FQGNSA. This CDR3 comprises 14 residues. This CDR3 reads CASSLGPYYYGYTF. CDR3 nucleotides: TGTGCCAGCAGCTTAGGGCCGTATTACTATGGCTACACCTTC.

This clone was seen once. The chain joins TRBV2 to TRBJ1-1; D unresolved. Germline assignment: CDR1 SNHLY and CDR2 FYNNEI. The CDR3 extends over 13 amino acids. The V end was cut by 10 bases, the J end by 0 bases, with 12 bases between. The CDR3, as DNA: TGTGCCACAAAGTCTACGGTGAACACTGAAGCTTTCTTT. The encoded protein is CATKSTVNTEAFF.